This section outlines one T cell receptor (beta chain) sequence together with its context. The repertoire was sequenced with immunoSEQ multiplex PCR; TCRdb's copy has only in-frame clones and lacks some. The sample has some 40,000 clones, 85% seen once; the top ten hold 35% to 40%. Blood draws occurred at baseline, cycle 4 day 1, and cycle 7 day 1. This sample is drawn from a study of OX40 agonist ivuxolimab in advanced cancers. Study-level background: At about 81% male, the cohort had a mean age of approximately 64 years, ranging from about 23 to 80. Three individuals attained partial responses, comprising one hepatocellular carcinoma case and two cutaneous melanoma cases.

Per germline, CDR1 SEHNR and CDR2 FQNEAQ (reference sequence). The V end lost 3 bases, the J end lost 11 bases, and 22 bases lay between the germline ends. The CDR3 is 16 amino acids. The material sequenced was CD4+ or CD8+ T cells sorted from blood, taken in a trial of the OX40 agonist ivuxolimab. This TCR was sampled from an adult with an advanced solid tumor such as melanoma, head and neck, liver or kidney cancer. This rearrangement joins TRBV7-9 to TRBJ1-4, with D perhaps TRBD1 (5 bases). The CDR3: CASSLTTGLHSNKLFF. The CDR3 region has the DNA TGTGCCAGCAGCTTGACTACGGGACTCCACTCTAACAAACTGTTTTTT.